The clone carrying this T cell receptor (beta chain) has a count of ten or more. What it binds is not known. The sample is drawn from a study of T cells in Graves' hyperthyroidism and ophthalmopathy. Study background: Peripheral blood was secured at the point of initial diagnosis, before any treatment. Study outcomes and limitations: In the blood, most expanded thyroid clonotypes above 0.001 appeared as well.

The CDR3 spans 14 residues. Germline lookup yields CDR1 SGHAT and CDR2 FQNNGV. Trimming took 5 bases from V and 6 from J; bases not matched to a gene: 8. What was amplified from RNA transcripts were TCR beta CDR3 regions. A first-round RT-PCR of the TCR CDR3 used the HTBI primer set. MiXCR, applied by TCRdb to the multiplex PCR reads, yields one record per CDR3 protein. The table records about 380,000 distinct CDR3 sequences, around 13% of them present only once. Sequencing was performed on blood. This TCR was sampled from a woman aged 25 to 39 with Graves' ophthalmopathy. V usage is TRBV11-2 and J usage is TRBJ2-7; 9 bases are a match to TRBD1. CDR3 sequence: CASSLRDRVSEQYF. The CDR3, as DNA: TGTGCCAGCAGCCTCCGGGACAGGGTTTCCGAGCAGTACTTC.